This is a list of T cell receptor beta chains from one sample in a study of T cell responses to AZD1222 COVID-19 vaccine. Produced via immunoSEQ multiplex PCR; TCRdb's table is partial and in-frame only. The sample shows 130,000 or so clones, around 92% of them seen only once. Sequences were derived from peripheral blood, sampled 28 days after the second AZD1222 dose. The origin of the receptors is an adult who received the AZD1222 COVID-19 vaccine. Both conserved end residues are part of each CDR3. Each record gives: V gene, D gene, J gene, clone size, CDR3 length, CDR3 DNA, CDR3 protein. D genes are given only for firm matches. Where a row states a size, it is once, few, many or the class of an expanded clone; other rows omit it.

v_gene: TRBV5-6
d_gene: .
j_gene: TRBJ2-1
abundance: .
len: 16
CDR3nt: TGTGCCAGCAGCTTGGCGGCGGGCTCCGCTTACAATGAGCAGTTCTTC
CDR3aa: CASSLAAGSAYNEQFF

v_gene: TRBV24-1
d_gene: .
j_gene: TRBJ2-5
abundance: .
len: 15
CDR3nt: TGTGCCACCAGTGATCCGCGGGGAGCCGGGGAGACCCAGTACTTC
CDR3aa: CATSDPRGAGETQYF

v_gene: TRBV3-1/TRBV3-2
d_gene: .
j_gene: TRBJ2-2
abundance: .
len: 13
CDR3nt: TGTGCCAGCAGCCACCGGGACACCGGGGAGCTGTTTTTT
CDR3aa: CASSHRDTGELFF

v_gene: TRBV6-5
d_gene: .
j_gene: TRBJ1-1
abundance: .
len: 14
CDR3nt: TGTGCCAGCAGCGGTAACGGGGTGAACACTGAAGCTTTCTTT
CDR3aa: CASSGNGVNTEAFF

v_gene: TRBV6-5
d_gene: .
j_gene: TRBJ2-5
abundance: .
len: 13
CDR3nt: TGTGCCAGCAGTTACTCGGACGGGGGGACCCAGTACTTC
CDR3aa: CASSYSDGGTQYF

v_gene: TRBV6-1
d_gene: .
j_gene: TRBJ2-7
abundance: once
len: 17
CDR3nt: TGTGCCAGCAGTGAGGCAAGAGGAACTTGGAGCTCCTACGAGCAGTACTTC
CDR3aa: CASSEARGTWSSYEQYF

v_gene: TRBV25-1
d_gene: .
j_gene: TRBJ1-1
abundance: .
len: 11
CDR3nt: TGTGCCAGCACTAAGAACACTGAAGCTTTCTTT
CDR3aa: CASTKNTEAFF

v_gene: TRBV11-2
d_gene: .
j_gene: TRBJ2-5
abundance: .
len: 15
CDR3nt: TGTGCCAGCAGCTTACGGGGCTGGCTCGGGGAGACCCAGTACTTC
CDR3aa: CASSLRGWLGETQYF

v_gene: TRBV3-1/TRBV3-2
d_gene: TRBD2
j_gene: TRBJ2-1
abundance: .
len: 15
CDR3nt: TGTGCCAGCAGCCCTGGACTAGCGGGGACCAATGAGCAGTTCTTC
CDR3aa: CASSPGLAGTNEQFF

v_gene: TRBV11-2
d_gene: TRBD1
j_gene: TRBJ2-1
abundance: .
len: 16
CDR3nt: TGTGCCAGCAGAACCTGGACAGGGGGGAAAAGCAATGAGCAGTTCTTC
CDR3aa: CASRTWTGGKSNEQFF

v_gene: TRBV5-1
d_gene: .
j_gene: TRBJ1-2
abundance: .
len: 12
CDR3nt: TGCGCCAGCAGGCCAGGGCAGGAAGGCTACACCTTC
CDR3aa: CASRPGQEGYTF

v_gene: TRBV7-3
d_gene: TRBD1
j_gene: TRBJ1-1
abundance: once
len: 14
CDR3nt: TGTGCCAGCAGTTCGGGACAGGGGAACACTGAAGCTTTCTTT
CDR3aa: CASSSGQGNTEAFF

v_gene: TRBV4-1
d_gene: .
j_gene: TRBJ1-5
abundance: .
len: 15
CDR3nt: TGCGCCAGCAGCCAAGATATAGGGACAAAGCAGCCCCAGCATTTT
CDR3aa: CASSQDIGTKQPQHF

v_gene: TRBV2
d_gene: .
j_gene: TRBJ1-2
abundance: .
len: 13
CDR3nt: TGTGCCAGCAGGGGGGGACTCAACCATGGCTACACCTTC
CDR3aa: CASRGGLNHGYTF

v_gene: TRBV5-6
d_gene: .
j_gene: TRBJ1-2
abundance: .
len: 13
CDR3nt: TGTGCCAGCAGCTTTGGGGCAAACTATGGCTACACCTTC
CDR3aa: CASSFGANYGYTF

v_gene: TRBV5-4
d_gene: .
j_gene: TRBJ1-1
abundance: .
len: 14
CDR3nt: TGTGCCAGCAGCTTACCAAGCAAGAACACTGAAGCTTTCTTT
CDR3aa: CASSLPSKNTEAFF

v_gene: TRBV11-1
d_gene: .
j_gene: TRBJ2-1
abundance: .
len: 14
CDR3nt: TGTGCCAGCAGCCCCTTTGGGGGTAAGGATGAGCAGTTCTTC
CDR3aa: CASSPFGGKDEQFF

v_gene: TRBV5-6
d_gene: .
j_gene: TRBJ2-3
abundance: .
len: 13
CDR3nt: TGTGCCAGCAGCCCGAGGTACACAGATACGCAGTATTTT
CDR3aa: CASSPRYTDTQYF

v_gene: TRBV18
d_gene: .
j_gene: TRBJ1-2
abundance: once
len: 18
CDR3nt: TGTGCCAGCTCACCAACGTTTGCAACTGAGTTGGTTAACTATGGCTACACCTTC
CDR3aa: CASSPTFATELVNYGYTF